The 24 T cell receptor beta chains reported below all come from one sample, sequenced in a study of blood T cell repertoires in COVID-19. TCRdb keeps only in-frame clones here, not all; method: immunoSEQ multiplex PCR. The sample yields about 160,000 clones, roughly 85% seen once. Sequenced material: peripheral blood. These receptors were obtained from a man aged 70-80 years with acute or convalescent COVID-19.

The gene calls are TRBV28 and TRBJ1-3; maybe TRBD1 (5 bases). Looked up from germline, CDR1 is MDHEN and CDR2 is SYDVKM. The CDR3 loop spans 15 amino acids. The ends were cut back, 8 bases at V and 0 bases at J, with 14 bases in the middle. The CDR3 reads CASGGERISGNTIYF. The CDR3 region has the DNA TGTGCCAGCGGGGGGGAGCGGATCTCTGGAAACACCATATATTTT.

The chain uses TRBV5-1 and TRBJ2-1, with 13 bases fitting TRBD2. Germline CDR1 reads SGHRS; CDR2 reads YFSETQ. The ends lost 4 bases at V and 1 base at J; junction bases unmatched: 5. CDR3 length: 17 residues. As DNA, the CDR3 is TGCGCCAGCAGCCGGACGGGACTAGCGGGATCCTACAATGAGCAGTTCTTC. Translation gives CASSRTGLAGSYNEQFF. The whole variable domain, filled in from reference TRBV5-1 and TRBJ2-1, reads KAGVTQTPRYLIKTRGQQVTLSCSPISGHRSVSWYQQTPGQGLQFLFEYFSETQRNKGNFPGRFSGRQFSNSRSEMNVSTLELGDSALYLCASSRTGLAGSYNEQFFGPGTRLTVL.

The CDR3 protein is CASKGARVDTQYF. CDR3 bases: TGTGCCAGCAAGGGGGCGCGGGTAGATACGCAGTATTTT. The chain uses TRBV2 and TRBJ2-3, with 7 bases fitting TRBD1. V dropped 7 bases and J dropped 5; count of bases not matched to a gene: 6. This CDR3 has 13 amino acids. The germline gives CDR1 SNHLY, CDR2 FYNNEI.

Of note for this clone: The identical CDR3 is also encoded by other nucleotide sequences in the sample. The genes are TRBV6-5 and TRBJ2-1; 7 bases are a match to TRBD1. With V trimmed by 3 bases and J by 5 bases, 4 bases remained unmatched. Germline CDR1 reads MNHEY; CDR2 reads SVGAGI. CDR3 length: 14 residues. CDR3 residues: CASSYPGQNNEQFF. In DNA form, the CDR3 reads TGTGCCAGCAGTTATCCGGGACAGAACAATGAGCAGTTCTTC.

The V call is TRBV19, the J call TRBJ1-2; 8 bases map to TRBD1. Germline V gene lookup returns CDR1 LNHDA and CDR2 SQIVND (reference sequence). The CDR3 sequence is 14 residues long. V lost 8 bases, J lost 4 bases, and 9 bases stayed unmatched. The CDR3 sequence is CASYPGQEAYGYTF. The CDR3 DNA follows: TGTGCCAGTTACCCGGGACAGGAAGCCTATGGCTACACCTTC.

V is TRBV6-1 and J is TRBJ2-7; D is ambiguous. CDR1 and CDR2 (germline): MNHNS, SASEGT. V was clipped by 2 bases and J by 5 bases, with 10 bases between them. CDR3 length: 13 residues. The CDR3 DNA reads TGTGCCAGCAGTGAACTTTTTGTAGACGAGCAGTACTTC. As protein: CASSELFVDEQYF.

CDR3 protein: CASSPQGEEAEQYF. CDR3 sequence (DNA): TGTGCCAGTAGTCCCCAAGGGGAGGAGGCCGAGCAGTACTTC. This chain connects TRBV19 to TRBJ2-7, with D perhaps matching TRBD2 (6 bases). The CDR3 loop spans 14 amino acids. V was trimmed by 5 bases and J by 6 bases, leaving 17 bases between them. Germline CDR1 is LNHDA and CDR2 is SQIVND (reference sequence).

This chain uses TRBV6-1 with TRBJ1-4; 7 nucleotides match TRBD1. The germline gives CDR1 MNHNS, CDR2 SASEGT. The CDR3 runs 13 residues. The ends lost 11 bases at V and 3 bases at J; junction bases unmatched: 6. This chain's CDR3 is CAAEGAANEKLFF. CDR3 bases: TGTGCCGCGGAGGGGGCTGCTAATGAAAAACTGTTTTTT.

The chain employs TRBV29-1 and TRBJ1-4; TRBD1 agrees at 7 bases. Losses at the gene ends were 7 bases for V and 5 bases for J; bases not matched to a gene: 10. The CDR3 covers 14 residues. CDR1 is SQVTM and CDR2 is ANQGSEA in the germline V gene. The CDR3 loop is CSARTGRENEKLFF. The CDR3 DNA follows: TGCAGCGCTCGGACAGGTCGGGAGAATGAAAAACTGTTTTTT.

The rearrangement links TRBV6-5 to TRBJ1-4; the D is unclear. V dropped 8 bases and J dropped 8 bases, with 18 bases sitting between them. The CDR3 runs to 14 residues. Germline V CDR1 and CDR2: MNHEY, SVGAGI. The CDR3 here is CASHREGLKEKLFF. CDR3 DNA sequence: TGTGCCAGCCACCGGGAGGGATTAAAGGAAAAACTGTTTTTT.

In DNA form, the CDR3 reads TGTGCCATCAGTCGGGACTATTACAATGAGCAGTTCTTC. Its protein is CAISRDYYNEQFF. The chain joins TRBV10-3 to TRBJ2-1, with 7 bases fitting TRBD2. The trim removed 5 bases at V and 4 bases at J, leaving 2 bases unmatched. The CDR3 totals 13 residues. Germline CDR1 reads ENHRY; CDR2 reads SYGVKD.

The V call is TRBV27, the J call TRBJ1-1, with a weak D call TRBD1 (5 bases). Germline V lookup: CDR1 MNHEY, CDR2 SMNVEV (reference sequence). The CDR3 totals 15 residues. Trimming removed 6 bases at V and 6 bases at J, with 20 bases between. The CDR3 region is CASRPSLSRAAEAFF. CDR3 nucleotides: TGTGCCAGCAGACCGTCCCTGTCCAGGGCGGCTGAAGCTTTCTTT.

This sequence joins TRBV6-5 and TRBJ2-7, with no clear D. Trimming pared 7 bases from V and 3 bases from J, leaving 7 bases between. The CDR3 totals 11 residues. CDR1 and CDR2 from the germline V gene are MNHEY and SVGAGI. The CDR3 coding sequence is TGTGCCAGCACCTCCCTCTACGAGCAGTACTTC. It encodes CASTSLYEQYF.

V usage is TRBV7-2 and J usage is TRBJ2-3; 8 bases are shared with TRBD2. CDR3 size: 16 residues. CDR1 and CDR2 from the germline V gene are SGHTA and FQGNSA. V was clipped by 2 bases and J by 3 bases; unmatched bases: 7. CDR3: CASSLQPGLETDTQYF. As DNA, the CDR3 is TGTGCCAGCAGCTTACAGCCGGGACTAGAAACAGATACGCAGTATTTT.

The rearrangement links TRBV4-2 to TRBJ2-7, with 11 bases fitting TRBD2. The CDR3 has 15 residues. Germline V gene lookup returns CDR1 LGHNA and CDR2 YNFKEQ. With V trimmed by 4 bases and J by 2 bases, 4 bases remained unmatched. Here the CDR3 DNA reads TGTGCCAGCAGCCCGCTTAGCGGGAGGGCCTACGAGCAGTACTTC. This codes for CASSPLSGRAYEQYF.

This clone was observed a handful of times. V gene TRBV27 combines with J gene TRBJ2-7; 10 bases map to TRBD1. With V trimmed by 6 bases and J by 7 bases, 9 bases remained unmatched. The germline V gene encodes CDR1 MNHEY and CDR2 SMNVEV (reference sequence). CDR3 length: 14 amino acids. The CDR3 loop reads CASSPGTGAREQYF. The CDR3 DNA sequence: TGTGCCAGCAGCCCCGGGACAGGGGCGAGAGAGCAGTACTTC.

A single count supports this clone. The chain couples TRBV19 to TRBJ1-5, with no clear D. Germline V CDR1 and CDR2: LNHDA, SQIVND (reference sequence). V dropped 1 base and J dropped 2 bases, with 12 bases sitting between them. The CDR3 consists of 16 residues. DNA of the CDR3: TGTGCCAGTAGTATAGCGTCCGGGGTCGGCAATCAGCCCCAGCATTTT. Its translation is CASSIASGVGNQPQHF.

The chain joins TRBV19 to TRBJ1-2; 9 bases match TRBD1. V shed 4 bases, J shed 7 bases, and the junction held 13 bases outside the gene matches. Germline-derived CDR1 and CDR2 are LNHDA and SQIVND (reference sequence). The CDR3 consists of 16 residues. CDR3 DNA: TGTGCCAGTAGTACCCTATACGGACAGGGGAGAGGTGGCTACACCTTC. This sequence encodes CASSTLYGQGRGGYTF.

The chain has TRBV4-2 and TRBJ2-1; TRBD2 matches at 10 bases. V shed 3 bases and J 6 bases; nucleotides not matched to a gene: 11. The CDR3 covers 17 residues. Per the germline V gene, CDR1 is LGHNA and CDR2 is YNFKEQ. The CDR3 region is CASSQGPWLAGVNEQFF. In DNA form, the CDR3 reads TGTGCCAGCAGCCAGGGTCCCTGGCTAGCGGGGGTCAATGAGCAGTTCTTC.

The V gene is TRBV6-5, the J gene TRBJ1-4, with D possibly being TRBD1 (5 bases). The germline V gene encodes CDR1 MNHEY and CDR2 SVGAGI. This CDR3 has 13 amino acids. V shed 2 bases and J shed 8 bases, with 9 bases lying between them. CDR3 sequence (DNA): TGTGCCAGCAGTTACGGGGGGGGAGAAAAACTGTTTTTT. Translating gives CASSYGGGEKLFF.

The chain recombines TRBV20-1 with TRBJ2-3, with a possible D match to TRBD2 (5 bases). The germline V and J ends were trimmed by 3 bases and 0 bases, with 10 bases remaining between them. The V gene's germline CDR1 is DFQATT and CDR2 SNEGSKA (reference sequence). CDR3 length: 14 amino acids. CDR3 amino acids: CSASVGISTDTQYF. In DNA, the CDR3 is TGCAGTGCTAGTGTCGGGATTAGCACAGATACGCAGTATTTT.

This chain joins TRBV6-2 or TRBV6-3 and TRBJ1-2; the match to TRBD1 covers 8 bases. CDR3 size: 15 residues. Germline V gene data show CDR1 as MNHEY and CDR2 as SVGEGT. With V trimmed by 2 bases and J by 6 bases, 8 bases remained unmatched. CDR3 nucleotide sequence: TGTGCCAGCAGTTACAGCTGGACGGGACAGGATGGCTACACCTTC. It is translated as CASSYSWTGQDGYTF.

The chain employs TRBV4-1 and TRBJ2-7, with 10 nucleotides matching TRBD1. Germline CDR1 reads MGHRA; CDR2 reads YSYEKL. Germline trimming cut 5 bases from V and 4 bases from J; bases unmatched to any gene: 2. The CDR3 runs 13 residues. The CDR3 region has the DNA TGCGCCAGCAGCTCGGGACAGGGGTACGAGCAGTACTTC. Translating it yields CASSSGQGYEQYF.

J is TRBJ1-1 and V is TRBV5-1; the D gene is possibly TRBD1 (5 bases). Germline V gene data show CDR1 as SGHRS and CDR2 as YFSETQ. The CDR3 spans 14 residues. Between the trimmed V and J ends, which lost 4 bases and 0 bases, there was a span of 10 bases. For the CDR3, the DNA is TGCGCCAGCAGCGCGGGACTCCTGAACACTGAAGCTTTCTTT. Translated, it gives CASSAGLLNTEAFF.